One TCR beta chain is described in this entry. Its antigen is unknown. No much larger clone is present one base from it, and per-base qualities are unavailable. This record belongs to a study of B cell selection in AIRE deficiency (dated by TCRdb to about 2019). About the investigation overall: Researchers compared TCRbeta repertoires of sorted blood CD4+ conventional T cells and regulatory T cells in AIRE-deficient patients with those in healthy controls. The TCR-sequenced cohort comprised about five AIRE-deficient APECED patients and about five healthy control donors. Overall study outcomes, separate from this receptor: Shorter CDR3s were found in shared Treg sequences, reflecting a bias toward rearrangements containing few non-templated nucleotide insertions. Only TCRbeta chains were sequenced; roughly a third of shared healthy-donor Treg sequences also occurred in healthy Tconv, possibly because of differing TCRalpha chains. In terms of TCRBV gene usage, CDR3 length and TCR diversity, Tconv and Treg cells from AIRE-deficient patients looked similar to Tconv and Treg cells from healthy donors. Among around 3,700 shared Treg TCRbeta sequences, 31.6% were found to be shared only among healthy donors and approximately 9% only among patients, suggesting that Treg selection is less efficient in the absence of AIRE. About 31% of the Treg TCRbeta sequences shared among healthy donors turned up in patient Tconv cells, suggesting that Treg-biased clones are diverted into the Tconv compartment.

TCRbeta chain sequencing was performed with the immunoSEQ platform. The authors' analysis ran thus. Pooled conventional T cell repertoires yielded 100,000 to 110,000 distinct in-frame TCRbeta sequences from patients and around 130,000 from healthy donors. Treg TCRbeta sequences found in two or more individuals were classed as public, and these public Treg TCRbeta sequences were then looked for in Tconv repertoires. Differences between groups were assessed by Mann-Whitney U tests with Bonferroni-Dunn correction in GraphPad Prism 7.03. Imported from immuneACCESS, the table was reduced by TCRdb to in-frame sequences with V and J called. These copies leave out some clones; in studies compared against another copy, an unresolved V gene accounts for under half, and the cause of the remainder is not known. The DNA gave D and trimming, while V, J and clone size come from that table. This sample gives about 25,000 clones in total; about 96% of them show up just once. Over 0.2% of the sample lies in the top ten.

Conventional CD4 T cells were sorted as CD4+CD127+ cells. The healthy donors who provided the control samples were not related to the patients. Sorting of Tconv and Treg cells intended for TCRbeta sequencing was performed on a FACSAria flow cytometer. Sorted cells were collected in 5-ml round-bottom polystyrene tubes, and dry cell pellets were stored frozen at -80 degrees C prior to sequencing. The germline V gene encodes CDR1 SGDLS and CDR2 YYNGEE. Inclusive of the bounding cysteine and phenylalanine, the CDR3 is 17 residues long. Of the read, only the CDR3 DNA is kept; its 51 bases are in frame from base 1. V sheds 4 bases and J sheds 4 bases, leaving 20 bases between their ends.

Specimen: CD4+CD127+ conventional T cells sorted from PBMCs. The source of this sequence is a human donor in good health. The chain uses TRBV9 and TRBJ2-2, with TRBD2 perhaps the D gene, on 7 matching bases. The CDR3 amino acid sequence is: CASSPRGGQGTTGELFF. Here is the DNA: TGTGCCAGCAGCCCAAGGGGGGGGCAGGGGACCACCGGGGAGCTGTTTTTT.